The 4 T cell receptor beta chains below come from one sample, sequenced in a study of blood T cells in healthy people across ages. It was with a sample-barcoded 5' primer and a J-beta primer mix that a second PCR of roughly 6 to 11 cycles was run. TCRdb fed the 5' RACE reads into MiXCR, producing one record per CDR3 protein. This table holds over a million distinct CDR3 sequences, more than 35% found once. Specimen: blood. These receptors were collected from a woman aged 60-75 years in good health.

In this sample, this clonotype turned up a few times. The V and J genes are TRBV29-1 and TRBJ1-1; D ambiguous. V was clipped by 0 bases and J by 1 base, with 12 bases between them. Germline V gene sequence: CDR1 SQVTM, CDR2 ANQGSEA. The CDR3 runs to 15 residues. The CDR3 sequence is CSVEDQTARNTEAFF. CDR3 coding DNA: TGCAGCGTTGAAGATCAAACAGCCAGGAACACTGAAGCTTTCTTT. The whole variable domain, filled in from reference TRBV29-1 and TRBJ1-1, reads SAVISQKPSRDICQRGTSLTIQCQVDSQVTMMFWYRQQPGQSLTLIATANQGSEATYESGFVIDKFPISRPNLTFSTLTVSNMSPEDSSIYLCSVEDQTARNTEAFFGQGTRLTVV.

This chain connects TRBV20-1 to TRBJ1-2; TRBD1 aligns across 10 bases. Per the germline V gene, CDR1 is DFQATT and CDR2 is SNEGSKA (reference sequence). The CDR3 sequence is 13 residues long. The V gene end was trimmed by 1 base and the J gene end by 4 bases; junction bases not matched to a gene: 0. This CDR3 reads CSARGTGGYGYTF. The DNA for the CDR3 is TGCAGTGCTAGAGGGACAGGGGGCTATGGCTACACCTTC.

The J gene is TRBJ2-1, the V gene TRBV9, with 9 positions matching TRBD1. V trimming: 0 bases; J trimming: 6 bases; junction bases outside the gene matches: 4. CDR1 is SGDLS, CDR2 YYNGEE, per germline. The CDR3 extends over 15 amino acids. CDR3 in amino acids: CASSVGTGEGNEQFF. The DNA for the CDR3 is TGTGCCAGCAGCGTAGGGACAGGGGAGGGCAATGAGCAGTTCTTC.

The chain is built from TRBV9 and TRBJ2-3; D uncertain. Germline CDR1 is SGDLS and CDR2 is YYNGEE. V was clipped by 4 bases and J by 4 bases, with 25 bases between them. The CDR3 contains 18 residues. This chain's CDR3 is CASSSPVADGYQSDTQYF. The DNA for the CDR3 is TGTGCCAGCAGCTCCCCAGTTGCGGATGGATATCAGTCAGATACGCAGTATTTT.